The 14 T cell receptor beta chains in this list originate from one sample, sequenced in a study of blood T cells in healthy people across ages. The second PCR ran about 6 to 11 cycles with a sample-barcoded 5' primer and J-beta primers. MiXCR, run by TCRdb on the 5' RACE reads, gives a single entry per CDR3 protein. The sample holds roughly 730,000 distinct CDR3 sequences, about 61% seen once. The source material was blood. The receptor source for this set is a man in his forties in good health.

The chain employs TRBV20-1 and TRBJ2-3, with 8 nucleotides matching TRBD2. V lost 6 bases to trimming and J lost 0 bases; unmatched junction nucleotides: 8. The CDR3 loop spans 15 amino acids. Germline V CDR1 and CDR2: DFQATT, SNEGSKA (reference sequence). The CDR3 loop is CSANAAGGSTDTQYF. CDR3 nucleotides: TGCAGTGCCAACGCGGCGGGAGGAAGCACAGATACGCAGTATTTT.

This chain uses TRBV12-3 or TRBV12-4 with TRBJ2-5, with 8 nucleotides matching TRBD1. CDR3 size: 14 residues. The J segment lost 5 bases and the V segment lost 5 bases, leaving 7 bases of the junction unmatched. CDR3 sequence (DNA): TGTGCCAGCAGTCCCAACACAGGGGGGGAGACCCAGTACTTC. This codes for CASSPNTGGETQYF.

Only one count was recorded for this clonotype. This chain uses TRBV6-1 with TRBJ1-2, with D uncertain. The CDR3 is 14 residues long. The V gene's germline CDR1 is MNHNS and CDR2 SASEGT. Trimming stripped 0 bases from V and 4 bases from J, with 9 bases between. The CDR3 reads CASSEAVPGYGYTF. CDR3 DNA sequence: TGTGCCAGCAGTGAAGCAGTCCCGGGCTATGGCTACACCTTC.

This sequence joins TRBV6-5 and TRBJ2-3, with D uncertain. Germline loops: CDR1 MNHEY, CDR2 SVGAGI. The V gene lost 4 bases and the J gene lost 0 bases, with 20 bases spanning the gap. The CDR3 sequence is 18 residues long. The CDR3 reads CASSSPLLGSSSTDTQYF. The CDR3 DNA follows: TGTGCCAGCAGTTCCCCCCTTTTAGGGTCCTCTAGCACAGATACGCAGTATTTT.

This clonotype was counted a single time. The chain couples TRBV3-1 to TRBJ2-4; TRBD2 matches 9 bases. This CDR3 contains 17 residues. Germline trimming cut 4 bases from V and 5 bases from J; bases unmatched to any gene: 12. CDR1 and CDR2 (germline): LGHDT, YNNKEL (reference sequence). CDR3 in amino acids: CASSPSVAGGIENIQYF. The CDR3 DNA sequence: TGTGCCAGCAGCCCAAGCGTCGCGGGAGGGATCGAAAACATTCAGTACTTC.

The gene calls are TRBV6-6 and TRBJ1-1; D possibly corresponds to TRBD1 (6 bases). Trimming removed 6 bases at V and 1 base at J, with 15 bases between. Germline V CDR1 and CDR2: MNHNY, SVGAGI (reference sequence). The CDR3 is 15 amino acids. CDR3 residues: CASSPPGGRNTEAFF. The CDR3 DNA reads as TGTGCCAGCAGCCCCCCCGGGGGGCGGAACACTGAAGCTTTCTTT.

The chain employs TRBV5-1 and TRBJ2-3, with 8 bases matching TRBD1. The germline V gene encodes CDR1 SGHRS and CDR2 YFSETQ. This CDR3 has 15 residues. V shed 2 bases and J 3 bases; nucleotides not matched to a gene: 5. CDR3 nucleotide sequence: TGCGCCAGCAGCTTAGGACAGGGCTGGACAGATACGCAGTATTTT. Translating gives CASSLGQGWTDTQYF.

This clonotype was seen a few times. This chain links TRBV10-3 with TRBJ2-7, with 7 bases that match TRBD1. Per the germline V gene, CDR1 is ENHRY and CDR2 is SYGVKD. Trimming at V came to 6 bases and at J to 0 bases, leaving 2 bases not matched to a gene. The CDR3 covers 13 residues. The CDR3 bases are TGTGCCATCAGACAGGGGTCCTCCTACGAGCAGTACTTC. Amino acids: CAIRQGSSYEQYF.

The chain combines TRBV9 with TRBJ2-3; 7 nucleotides agree with TRBD1. The CDR3 has 20 amino acids. Germline CDR1 SGDLS, CDR2 YYNGEE. The V and J ends lost 0 bases and 4 bases, in that order; junction bases with no gene match: 20. This CDR3 reads CASSVASATGQGVGADTQYF. The DNA of the CDR3 is TGTGCCAGCAGCGTAGCCTCAGCGACAGGGCAAGGAGTCGGCGCAGATACGCAGTATTTT.

The chain is built from TRBV6-2 or TRBV6-3 and TRBJ2-7; 7 nucleotides line up with TRBD2. The end of the DNA aligns better with TRBJ2-5, so the J call may be wrong. Germline values: CDR1 MNHEY, CDR2 SVGEGT. CDR3 length: 15 residues. The CDR3 bases are TGTGCCAGCAGCTGGGGAGGGCTAGCCGGGGAGACCCAGTACTTC. Protein product: CASSWGGLAGETQYF.

This clonotype came up a few times. The chain uses TRBV7-2 and TRBJ2-3; 10 bases align to TRBD2. Losses at the gene ends were 5 bases for V and 7 bases for J; bases not matched to a gene: 12. There are 16 residues in the CDR3. Germline V CDR1 and CDR2: SGHTA, FQGNSA. The CDR3 sequence: CASSGGGAGGGYTQYF. The CDR3 DNA is TGTGCCAGCAGCGGTGGTGGAGCGGGAGGGGGATATACGCAGTATTTT.

The gene calls are TRBV27 and TRBJ2-1; D perhaps matches TRBD1 (5 bases). TRBJ2-7 matches the DNA end more closely, so the J call is doubtful. The germline V gene encodes CDR1 MNHEY and CDR2 SMNVEV (reference sequence). This CDR3 has 15 amino acids. The CDR3 DNA reads as TGTGCCAGCAGCCTCCAGGGCCAGGTTTACAATGAGCAGTACTTC. Amino acid sequence: CASSLQGQVYNEQYF.

The rearrangement joins TRBV7-6 to TRBJ1-5; 8 bases fit TRBD1. In germline, CDR1 is SGHVS, CDR2 FNYEAQ. V trimming: 0 bases; J trimming: 6 bases; junction bases outside the gene matches: 7. The CDR3 is 16 amino acids. CDR3 sequence: CASSLAGDRGSQPQHF. The CDR3 DNA follows: TGTGCCAGCAGCTTAGCGGGTGACAGGGGATCTCAGCCCCAGCATTTT.

In this sample, this clonotype turned up a few times. This sequence joins TRBV9 and TRBJ2-5; a possible D gene is TRBD2 (6 bases). Germline V gene lookup returns CDR1 SGDLS and CDR2 YYNGEE. Between the trimmed V and J ends, which lost 4 bases and 7 bases, there was a span of 20 bases. This CDR3 is built from 15 residues. CDR3 sequence reads: CASSPSLGGPGTQYF. The CDR3 DNA follows: TGTGCCAGCAGCCCGAGCCTCGGGGGACCTGGGACCCAGTACTTC. The variable domain in full, with the rest retrieved from reference TRBV9 and TRBJ2-5, is DSGVTQTPKHLITATGQRVTLRCSPRSGDLSVYWYQQSLDQGLQFLIQYYNGEERAKGNILERFSAQQFPDLHSELNLSSLELGDSALYFCASSPSLGGPGTQYFGPGTRLLVL.